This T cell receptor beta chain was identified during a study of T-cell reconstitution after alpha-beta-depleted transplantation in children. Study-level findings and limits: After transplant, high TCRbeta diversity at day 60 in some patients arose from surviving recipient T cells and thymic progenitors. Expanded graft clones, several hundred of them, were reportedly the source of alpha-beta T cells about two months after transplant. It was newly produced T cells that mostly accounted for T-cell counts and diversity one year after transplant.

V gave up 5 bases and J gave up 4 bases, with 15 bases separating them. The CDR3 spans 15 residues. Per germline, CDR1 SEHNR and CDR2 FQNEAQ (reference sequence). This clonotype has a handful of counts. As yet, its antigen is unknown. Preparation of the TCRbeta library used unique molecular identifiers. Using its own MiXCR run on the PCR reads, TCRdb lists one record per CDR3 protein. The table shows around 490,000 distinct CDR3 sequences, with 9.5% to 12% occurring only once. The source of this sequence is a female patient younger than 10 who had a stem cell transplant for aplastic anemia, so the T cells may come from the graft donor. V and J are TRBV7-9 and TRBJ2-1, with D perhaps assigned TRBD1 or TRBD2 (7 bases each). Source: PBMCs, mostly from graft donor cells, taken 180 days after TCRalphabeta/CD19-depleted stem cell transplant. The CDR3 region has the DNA TGTGCCAGCAGCCCAGGGGGGGGCTTGTACAATGAGCAGTTCTTC. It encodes CASSPGGGLYNEQFF.